Below, 5 T cell receptor beta chains from the same sample are listed, as sequenced in a study of radiation and T cells in renal cell carcinoma. Here immunoSEQ multiplex PCR was the method, and the copy in TCRdb shows in-frame clones only, minus some. The repertoire holds under 200,000 clones, with approximately 90% as singletons. Indicated time point: blood 4 weeks post-SBRT, at nephrectomy. The sample's treatment: 15 Gy SBRT to primary tumor, nephrectomy 4 weeks later. This specimen consisted of blood, obtained from a patient whose treatment included radiotherapy and nephrectomy. These receptors were collected from a woman aged 50 to 65 with renal cell carcinoma.

The CDR3 region is CASSSQGEGYGYTF. CDR3 DNA: TGTGCCAGTAGTTCACAGGGGGAAGGATACGGCTACACCTTC. The chain combines TRBV19 with TRBJ1-2; 8 positions agree with TRBD1. The V and J ends lost 5 bases and 8 bases, in that order; junction bases with no gene match: 10. The CDR3 has 14 residues. Germline V gene data show CDR1 as LNHDA and CDR2 as SQIVND (reference sequence).

V gene TRBV11-2 combines with J gene TRBJ2-1; 12 bases are a match to TRBD2. Per germline, CDR1 SGHAT and CDR2 FQNNGV. The CDR3 has 15 residues. V lost 1 base and J lost 8; bases outside the gene matches: 3. CDR3 bases: TGTGCCAGCAGCTTAGCCACTAGCGGGGGGTATGAGCAGTTCTTC. Its protein is CASSLATSGGYEQFF.

The chain couples TRBV5-8 to TRBJ1-6; D call uncertain. V gave up 8 bases and J gave up 1 base, with 10 bases separating them. The CDR3 length is 14 residues. CDR1 is SGHTS, CDR2 YDEGEE, per germline. The CDR3 DNA follows: TGTGCCAGTTACCATGGGTCCTATAATTCACCCCTCCACTTT. Encoded protein: CASYHGSYNSPLHF.

The V and J genes are TRBV7-2 and TRBJ1-2, with TRBD1 matching over 8 bases. Trimming at V came to 5 bases and at J to 4 bases, leaving 12 bases not matched to a gene. Germline V CDR1 and CDR2: SGHTA, FQGNSA. This CDR3 contains 16 residues. The CDR3 DNA reads as TGTGCCAGCAGCCTCCAACCCGGGACAGGATCCTATGGCTACACCTTC. It codes for CASSLQPGTGSYGYTF.

This clone came up once. The genes are TRBV15 and TRBJ1-2; D gene ambiguous. Germline loops: CDR1 LNHNV, CDR2 YYDKDF (reference sequence). Between the trimmed V and J ends, which lost 5 bases and 0 bases, there was a span of 16 bases. CDR3 length: 16 residues. In DNA, the CDR3 is TGTGCCACCAGCGATACCAGAGGCGGAGCTAACTATGGCTACACCTTC. This encodes CATSDTRGGANYGYTF.